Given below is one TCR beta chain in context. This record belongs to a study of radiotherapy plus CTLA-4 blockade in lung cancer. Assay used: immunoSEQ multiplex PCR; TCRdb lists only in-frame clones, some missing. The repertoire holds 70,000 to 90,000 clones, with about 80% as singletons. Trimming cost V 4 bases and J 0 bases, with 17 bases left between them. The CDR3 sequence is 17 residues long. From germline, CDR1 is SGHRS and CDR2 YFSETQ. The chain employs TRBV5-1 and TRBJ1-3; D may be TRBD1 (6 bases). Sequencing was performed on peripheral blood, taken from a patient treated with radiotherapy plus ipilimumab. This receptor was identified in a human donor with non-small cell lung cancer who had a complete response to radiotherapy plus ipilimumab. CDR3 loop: CASSPGTGTTSGNTIYF. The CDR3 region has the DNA TGCGCCAGCAGCCCAGGAACAGGGACAACCTCTGGAAACACCATATATTTT.